The 21 T cell receptor beta chains below all came from one sample that was sequenced in a study of cytomegalovirus exposure and HLA in healthy donors. The PCR was carried out with 60 Vbeta primers and 13 Jbeta primers. Sequenced by immunoSEQ multiplex PCR; TCRdb stores in-frame clones only, minus some. The top ten clones hold 2.7% of a sample with about 120,000 clones, 70% to 80% of them seen once. The sequenced sample consisted of PBMCs. The receptors derive from a woman between 40 and 50 years old in good health and CMV-seropositive.

The chain employs TRBV19 and TRBJ1-2, with D perhaps TRBD1 (6 bases). The CDR3 totals 15 residues. Trimming removed 3 bases from V and 5 bases from J, with 16 bases in between. Germline CDR1 is LNHDA and CDR2 is SQIVND (reference sequence). The CDR3 sequence: CASSILAGVNYGYTF. The CDR3 region has the DNA TGTGCCAGTAGTATCCTCGCAGGGGTAAATTATGGCTACACCTTC.

Turning to this clone: At one of its ends the junction is not consistent with the germline gene, which may arise from a read error. This chain connects TRBV7-7 to TRBJ2-5, with TRBD2 identical over 9 bases. The CDR3 runs 15 residues. In germline, CDR1 is SSHAT, CDR2 FNYEAQ (reference sequence). The CDR3 sequence is CASSSSLAGQETQYF. CDR3 bases: TGTGCTAGCAGCTCATCACTAGCGGGTCAAGAGACCCAGTACTTC.

The CDR3 loop reads CASSVGPIRRGEKLFF. The CDR3 nucleotides read TGTGCCAGCAGCGTTGGGCCGATCAGGAGGGGTGAAAAACTGTTTTTT. The chain combines TRBV9 with TRBJ1-4, with TRBD1 as a possible D gene (5 bases). V was clipped by 2 bases and J by 7 bases, with 18 bases between them. Germline loops: CDR1 SGDLS, CDR2 YYNGEE. The CDR3 spans 16 residues.

CDR3: CASSQRDTRYTEAFF. The DNA of the CDR3 is TGCGCCAGCAGCCAACGGGACACAAGATACACTGAAGCTTTCTTT. The chain carries TRBV4-1 and TRBJ1-1, with a weak D call TRBD1 (6 bases). Germline V gene lookup returns CDR1 MGHRA and CDR2 YSYEKL. Trimming removed 2 bases from V and 3 bases from J, with 13 bases in between. This CDR3 comprises 15 residues.

The chain carries TRBV6-5 and TRBJ2-7; 10 nucleotides line up with TRBD1. The length of the CDR3 is 13 residues. Germline CDR1 MNHEY, CDR2 SVGAGI. Unmatched junction bases numbered 1, after V lost 2 bases and J lost 6 bases. The CDR3 coding sequence is TGTGCCAGCAGTTACAGGACAGGGGGCGAGCAGTACTTC. Translation: CASSYRTGGEQYF.

The chain carries TRBV4-1 and TRBJ2-5; possible D gene TRBD2, 6 bases. This CDR3 contains 15 residues. CDR1 and CDR2 from the germline V gene are MGHRA and YSYEKL. Trimming shortened V by 4 bases and J by 8 bases, and 20 bases separated the two germline ends. This chain's CDR3 is CASSRLLGLKETQYF. CDR3 in DNA: TGCGCCAGCAGCCGCCTTTTGGGACTCAAGGAAACCCAGTACTTC.

This chain's CDR3 is CASSLQVSTVNEQFF. DNA for the CDR3: TGTGCCAGCAGCTTACAGGTCAGCACCGTCAATGAGCAGTTCTTC. The genes are TRBV7-9 and TRBJ2-1; D gene ambiguous. V was shortened by 2 bases and J by 6 bases, with 14 bases between the two germline ends. CDR3 length: 15 amino acids. CDR1 and CDR2 from the germline V gene are SEHNR and FQNEAQ (reference sequence).

This chain links TRBV10-3 with TRBJ1-2; tentative D call: TRBD1 (6 bases). Germline CDR1 is ENHRY and CDR2 is SYGVKD. The V end lost 6 bases, the J end lost 6 bases, and 11 bases lay between the germline ends. The CDR3 runs 12 residues. This CDR3 is CAIRGARDGYTF. The CDR3 DNA sequence: TGTGCCATCAGGGGGGCTCGCGATGGCTACACCTTC.

V is TRBV5-1 and J is TRBJ2-7; the D gene is possibly TRBD1 (6 bases). Trimming pared 0 bases from V and 5 bases from J, leaving 12 bases between. The V gene's germline CDR1 is SGHRS and CDR2 YFSETQ. This CDR3 region has 14 residues. CDR3 loop: CASSLEGDWNEQYF. CDR3 nucleotides: TGCGCCAGCAGCTTGGAGGGGGATTGGAACGAGCAGTACTTC.

The V gene is TRBV9, the J gene TRBJ1-4; D is unclear. V lost 3 bases and J lost 3, with 9 bases in between. This CDR3 has 14 amino acids. CDR1 SGDLS and CDR2 YYNGEE come from the germline V gene. CDR3 bases: TGTGCCAGCAGCGGAGGAGACCCTAATGAAAAACTGTTTTTT. Translation: CASSGGDPNEKLFF.

The chain carries TRBV29-1 and TRBJ1-1; D call uncertain. There are 15 residues in the CDR3. The V and J ends lost 4 bases and 0 bases respectively, with 15 bases between them. In germline, CDR1 is SQVTM, CDR2 ANQGSEA. The CDR3 spells CSVVVSPNMNTEAFF. CDR3 in DNA: TGCAGCGTTGTCGTGTCCCCGAACATGAACACTGAAGCTTTCTTT.

The V and J genes are TRBV7-9 and TRBJ1-6; no clear D. Trimming took off 5 bases at V and 8 bases at J, with 10 bases between the two ends. The length of the CDR3 is 13 residues. The germline V gene encodes CDR1 SEHNR and CDR2 FQNEAQ (reference sequence). This chain's CDR3 is CASSQDGDSPLHF. CDR3 nucleotides: TGTGCCAGCAGCCAGGACGGGGATTCACCCCTCCACTTT.

The chain employs TRBV6-1 and TRBJ2-1; no reliable D call. The germline V gene has CDR1 MNHNS and CDR2 SASEGT. Trimming stripped 2 bases from V and 8 bases from J, with 16 bases between. The CDR3 extends over 15 amino acids. DNA of the CDR3: TGTGCCAGCAGTGAAACCACGCTAAGCGAGGATGAGCAGTTCTTC. Protein sequence: CASSETTLSEDEQFF.

This chain connects TRBV2 to TRBJ1-2; perhaps TRBD1 as D (6 bases). Per germline, CDR1 SNHLY and CDR2 FYNNEI. V was shortened by 7 bases and J by 8 bases, with 14 bases between the two germline ends. The length of the CDR3 is 12 residues. CDR3 residues: CASTRGAGGYTF. CDR3 nucleotides: TGTGCCAGCACACGGGGGGCAGGAGGCTACACCTTC.

The chain joins TRBV28 to TRBJ2-1; D not resolved. CDR3 length: 11 amino acids. Trimming took 6 bases from V and 4 from J, leaving 4 bases between them. CDR1 MDHEN and CDR2 SYDVKM come from the germline V gene. The CDR3 region is CASSPYNEQFF. DNA for the CDR3: TGTGCCAGCAGCCCTTACAATGAGCAGTTCTTC.

The J gene is TRBJ1-4, the V gene TRBV6-1; possible D gene TRBD1, 5 bases. Trimming removed 7 bases from V and 8 bases from J, with 11 bases in between. Germline V gene data show CDR1 as MNHNS and CDR2 as SASEGT. The length of the CDR3 is 12 residues. CDR3 protein: CASNGPGEKLFF. The CDR3 bases are TGTGCCAGCAACGGGCCAGGGGAAAAACTGTTTTTT.

The chain has TRBV4-1 and TRBJ1-4; 9 bases fit TRBD1. Losses at the gene ends were 4 bases for V and 8 bases for J; bases not matched to a gene: 8. This CDR3 is 15 amino acids long. Germline CDR1 reads MGHRA; CDR2 reads YSYEKL. The CDR3 coding sequence is TGCGCCAGCAGCCGGGACAGGGCAAAAGCAGAAAAACTGTTTTTT. Protein: CASSRDRAKAEKLFF.

V is TRBV7-3 and J is TRBJ1-2, with 8 bases fitting TRBD1. The trim removed 4 bases at V and 4 bases at J, leaving 8 bases unmatched. CDR1 is SGHTA and CDR2 is FQGTGA in the germline V gene. The CDR3 is 15 residues long. The CDR3 region has the DNA TGTGCCAGCAGCTCCCGGACAGGGACGGGCTATGGCTACACCTTC. This encodes CASSSRTGTGYGYTF.

The J gene is TRBJ1-1, the V gene TRBV5-4; D uncertain. V lost 0 bases, J lost 4 bases, and 7 bases lay in between. CDR3 size: 13 residues. Germline CDR1 and CDR2: SGHNT and YYREEE (reference sequence). DNA for the CDR3: TGTGCCAGCAGCTTGGCAGTTGTCACTGAAGCTTTCTTT. This gives the protein CASSLAVVTEAFF.

This chain links TRBV5-5 with TRBJ2-1; a possible D gene is TRBD2 (6 bases). Trimming removed 0 bases from V and 0 bases from J, with 13 bases in between. In germline, CDR1 is SGHKS, CDR2 YYEKEE (reference sequence). The CDR3 contains 17 residues. Here the CDR3 reads CASSLVFGGSSYNEQFF. As DNA, the CDR3 is TGTGCCAGCAGCTTGGTGTTCGGAGGGAGCTCCTACAATGAGCAGTTCTTC.

The rearrangement joins TRBV19 to TRBJ1-4, with D maybe TRBD1 (5 bases). The CDR3 consists of 15 residues. Germline assignment: CDR1 LNHDA and CDR2 SQIVND (reference sequence). The V end lost 7 bases, the J end lost 0 bases, and 12 bases lay between the germline ends. In DNA, the CDR3 is TGTGCCAGTATGGGCGGGGGATCAACTAATGAAAAACTGTTTTTT. Its protein is CASMGGGSTNEKLFF. The whole variable domain, remainder taken from reference TRBV19 and TRBJ1-4, is DGGITQSPKYLFRKEGQNVTLSCEQNLNHDAMYWYRQDPGQGLRLIYYSQIVNDFQKGDIAEGYSVSREKKESFPLTVTSAQKNPTAFYLCASMGGGSTNEKLFFGSGTQLSVL.